A selection of T cell receptor beta chains follows, all from one sample in a study of regulatory T cells in long-lasting Graves disease. TCRdb re-analysed the multiplex PCR reads in MiXCR, keeping a single row per CDR3 protein. The repertoire holds about 540,000 distinct CDR3 sequences, with about 13% as singletons. Another study also made use of these data, one on T cells in Graves' hyperthyroidism and ophthalmopathy.

Specimen: peripheral blood mononuclear cells (PBMCs), collected at new diagnosis, from a patient treated with antithyroid drugs. The source is a man aged 25-45 years with Graves disease. CDR3s include the opening cysteine and the closing phenylalanine or tryptophan. A D gene is named only where the DNA matches it firmly. Size is omitted from some rows. Given values are once, few, many or a class for expanded clones.

J | V | D | size | DNA | CDR3
TRBJ2-5 | TRBV5-1 | TRBD1 | many | TGCGCCAGCAGACGGGACAGCGTCCAGGAGACCCAGTACTTC | CASRRDSVQETQYF
TRBJ2-1 | TRBV18 | - | few | TGTGCCAGCTCACCGCCCGGACAAACCAATGAGCAGTTCTTC | CASSPPGQTNEQFF
TRBJ1-6 | TRBV20-1 | - | - | TGCAGTGCTAGAGATTTGACAGCCAGCTCCTATAATTCACCCCTCCACTTT | CSARDLTASSYNSPLHF
TRBJ2-1 | TRBV12-3/TRBV12-4 | TRBD2 | many | TGTGCCGCAGGGCTAGCGGGCCTCTACAATGAGCAGTTCTTC | CAAGLAGLYNEQFF
TRBJ2-7 | TRBV19 | - | few | TGTGCCAGTAGTAGGCGGGAAGACTACGAGCAGTACTTC | CASSRREDYEQYF
TRBJ2-7 | TRBV10-3 | TRBD1 | few | TGTGCCATCACCCAGGACAGGGCGACCCACGAGCAGTACTTC | CAITQDRATHEQYF
TRBJ2-2 | TRBV10-3 | TRBD2 | - | TGTGCCATCAGTGAGTCTCTCACTAGCGGGAGAGGTCCCGGGGAGCTGTTTTTT | CAISESLTSGRGPGELFF
TRBJ2-5 | TRBV2 | - | many | TGTGCCAGCCTCCCGGCCCCAGGGCGTAAGTACCAAGAGACCCAGTACTTC | CASLPAPGRKYQETQYF
TRBJ2-3 | TRBV4-2 | - | - | TGTGCCAGCAGCCAGGTCCGGGAAATAGATACGCAGTATTTT | CASSQVREIDTQYF
TRBJ2-1 | TRBV7-8 | TRBD2 | - | TGTGCCAGCAGCCCCGGGACTAGCGGGAGGGTGGATGAGCAGTTCTTC | CASSPGTSGRVDEQFF
TRBJ2-5 | TRBV27 | TRBD2 | few | TGTGCCAGCAGTGGGACTAGCGCCTTCCAAGAGACCCAGTACTTC | CASSGTSAFQETQYF
TRBJ1-1 | TRBV12-3/TRBV12-4 | - | many | TGTGCCAGCATTGGCGCCGAGGGCACTGAAGCTTTCTTT | CASIGAEGTEAFF
TRBJ2-6 | TRBV18 | - | few | TGTGCCAGCTCACCGGCTAGTAGCTCTGGGGCCAACGTCCTGACTTTC | CASSPASSSGANVLTF
TRBJ2-7 | TRBV14 | - | many | TGTGCCAGCAGCCAAGAAACGCTTGGCAGCTCCCCGGAGCAGTACTTC | CASSQETLGSSPEQYF
TRBJ2-7 | TRBV27 | - | many | TGTGCCAGCAGTTTCCGCGATGGGGGGGGCGAAGAGCAGTACTTC | CASSFRDGGGEEQYF
TRBJ2-2 | TRBV9 | TRBD2 | - | TGTGCCAGCAGCACCGTGGGGGGGAGGGGGAACACCGGGGAGCTGTTTTTT | CASSTVGGRGNTGELFF
TRBJ2-7 | TRBV10-3 | - | many | TGTGCCATCGAGGGGGATAACCGTTACGAGCAGTACTTC | CAIEGDNRYEQYF
TRBJ1-5 | TRBV24-1 | TRBD1 | many | TGTGCCACCAGGCCCTACCCGGGACAGGGGGCGGGACAGCCCCAGCATTTT | CATRPYPGQGAGQPQHF
TRBJ2-1 | TRBV5-1 | - | - | TGCGTCGGCAGCCTTCAGAGCGGGCGTTCCTACAATGAGCAGTTCTTC | CVGSLQSGRSYNEQFF
TRBJ2-1 | TRBV24-1 | - | many | TGTGCCACCAGTAGGGAAGGAGTAGGGAATGAGCAGTTCTTC | CATSREGVGNEQFF
TRBJ2-7 | TRBV18 | - | few | TGTGCCAGCTCACCTACGAGCGGATCTGCCTACGAGCAGTACTTC | CASSPTSGSAYEQYF
TRBJ2-1 | TRBV6-1 | - | many | TGTGCCAGCAGTCGGACCTCTATGTACAATGAGCAGTTCTTC | CASSRTSMYNEQFF
TRBJ2-7 | TRBV20-1 | - | many | TGCAGTGCTGGCCCCTGGGGGACGGCGAGCTCCTACGAGCAGTACTTC | CSAGPWGTASSYEQYF
TRBJ2-7 | TRBV2 | - | - | TGTGCCAGCAGTGTTTCACTGATAGAGCAGTACTTC | CASSVSLIEQYF
TRBJ2-3 | TRBV20-1 | - | - | TGCAGTGCTAGAGAGAATACGTGGGATACGCAGTATTTT | CSARENTWDTQYF
TRBJ1-2 | TRBV10-3 | - | many | TGTGCCATCAGTCACAACAGGGAGGGCTACACCTTC | CAISHNREGYTF
TRBJ2-3 | TRBV29-1 | TRBD1 | once | TGCAGCGTCGGGACAGGGGTCCGGGATACGCAGTATTTT | CSVGTGVRDTQYF
TRBJ2-7 | TRBV28 | - | many | TGTGCCAGCAGTTTCGACAGAGATTCCTACGAGCAGTACTTC | CASSFDRDSYEQYF
TRBJ2-7 | TRBV7-8 | - | many | TGTGCCAGCAGCACTCCTTCCTACGAGCAGTACTTC | CASSTPSYEQYF
TRBJ2-2 | TRBV11-3 | - | - | TGTGCCAGCAGCTTAGATGTGGGGATCGGCAGAAACACCGGGGAGCTGTTTTTT | CASSLDVGIGRNTGELFF
TRBJ2-7 | TRBV5-1 | TRBD1 | - | TGCGCCAGCAGCTTGCGGACAGGGGAAGGCTACGAGCAGTACTTC | CASSLRTGEGYEQYF
TRBJ2-5 | TRBV9 | TRBD1 | - | TGTGCCAGCAGCGTAGCCGGGACAGGGCAAAAGACCCAGTACTTC | CASSVAGTGQKTQYF
TRBJ2-1 | TRBV19 | TRBD2 | - | TGTGCCAGTAACGGCGGGAGGTTCTACAATGAGCAGTTCTTC | CASNGGRFYNEQFF
TRBJ2-7 | TRBV18 | - | - | TGTGCCAGCTCACCAGTCGAGACTAGGAGCTACGAGCAGTACTTC | CASSPVETRSYEQYF
TRBJ2-7 | TRBV28 | - | many | TGTGCCAGCAGAGGGGCTAGCGCGAGTCAGGTGGACGAGCAGTACTTC | CASRGASASQVDEQYF
TRBJ1-6 | TRBV3-1 | - | few | TGTGCCAGCATAGGCAGGGAAGGGTCACCCCTCCACTTT | CASIGREGSPLHF
TRBJ2-7 | TRBV27 | - | many | TGTGCCAGCAGTTTACTCCCCGCGGGCTACGAGCAGTACTTC | CASSLLPAGYEQYF
TRBJ2-5 | TRBV30 | - | many | TGTGCCTACCCAAATTGGGGAGAGACCCAGTACTTC | CAYPNWGETQYF
TRBJ2-5 | TRBV6-1 | TRBD2 | many | TGTGCCAGCAGTGGGGACTTAGCGGGAGAGACCCAGTACTTC | CASSGDLAGETQYF
TRBJ2-2 | TRBV12-3/TRBV12-4 | - | few | TGTGCCAGCAGTTTCGGCGGGGCCCGCCACACCGGGGAGCTGTTTTTT | CASSFGGARHTGELFF
TRBJ2-3 | TRBV2 | - | few | TGTGCCAGCAGTGCCAACGCCTTGCAGTGGGATACGCAGTATTTT | CASSANALQWDTQYF
TRBJ2-7 | TRBV10-3 | - | - | TGTGCCATCGGTGACCCAGCACTAGAGCAGTACTTC | CAIGDPALEQYF
TRBJ1-3 | TRBV18 | - | - | TGTGCCAGCTCACCACGCCTTCTAGGGGCCCACTCTGGAAACACCATATATTTT | CASSPRLLGAHSGNTIYF
TRBJ2-6 | TRBV2 | TRBD1 | - | TGTGCCAGCATGAGACAGGGGCGCTCTGGGGCCAACGTCCTGACTTTC | CASMRQGRSGANVLTF